The 9 T cell receptor beta chains below were found in one sample sequenced in a study of T cell responses to AZD1222 COVID-19 vaccine. The protocol was immunoSEQ multiplex PCR, while the TCRdb copy is restricted to in-frame clones and leaves out a portion. The data contain roughly 100,000 clones, 70% to 90% of them singletons. This material consisted of peripheral blood, taken on day 0 of AZD1222 vaccination. The receptors were sampled from an adult in good health.

The CDR3 here is CASSYGGGETQYF. The CDR3 DNA reads as TGTGCCAGCAGTTATGGGGGCGGGGAGACCCAGTACTTC. The chain links TRBV6-5 to TRBJ2-5, with D possibly TRBD1 on 6 matching bases. V was pared by 3 bases and J by 5 bases, with 10 bases between. The CDR3 covers 13 residues. Germline V gene lookup returns CDR1 MNHEY and CDR2 SVGAGI.

The chain carries TRBV6-5 and TRBJ1-1; 7 positions match TRBD1. V shed 4 bases, J shed 1 base, and the junction held 6 bases outside the gene matches. Germline CDR1 MNHEY, CDR2 SVGAGI. CDR3 length equals 15 residues. CDR3 loop: CASSSTHRGNTEAFF. In DNA form, the CDR3 reads TGTGCCAGCAGTTCTACCCACAGGGGGAACACTGAAGCTTTCTTT.

The chain employs TRBV15 and TRBJ2-3; possible D gene TRBD2, 5 bases. V lost 0 bases, J lost 2 bases, and 9 bases lay in between. Germline-derived CDR1 and CDR2 are LNHNV and YYDKDF (reference sequence). There are 15 residues in the CDR3. The CDR3 DNA follows: TGTGCCACCAGCAGAGACTTACTAGTCACAGATACGCAGTATTTT. This codes for CATSRDLLVTDTQYF.

The chain joins TRBV5-4 to TRBJ2-7; D is uncertain. Between the trimmed V and J ends, which lost 3 bases and 6 bases, there was a span of 7 bases. Germline CDR1 and CDR2: SGHNT and YYREEE (reference sequence). This CDR3 has 11 amino acids. The CDR3 here is CASSSPPEQYV. CDR3 nucleotides: TGTGCCAGCAGCTCCCCCCCCGAGCAGTACGTC.

V gene TRBV5-6 combines with J gene TRBJ2-5, with D perhaps matching TRBD1 or TRBD2 (5 bases each). V dropped 0 bases and J dropped 7 bases, with 19 bases sitting between them. CDR1 SGHDT and CDR2 YYEEEE come from the germline V gene. The CDR3 runs to 16 residues. The CDR3 DNA sequence: TGTGCCAGCAGCTTGGCCGGTGGGGACGGAGCGCCGACCCAGTACTTC. Translation: CASSLAGGDGAPTQYF. The entire variable domain, with the rest obtained from reference TRBV5-6 and TRBJ2-5, is as follows: DAGVTQSPTHLIKTRGQQVTLRCSPKSGHDTVSWYQQALGQGPQFIFQYYEEEERQRGNFPDRFSGHQFPNYSSELNVNALLLGDSALYLCASSLAGGDGAPTQYFGPGTRLLVL.

V and J are TRBV5-4 and TRBJ2-1, with 11 bases that match TRBD2. The CDR3 spans 14 residues. The germline V gene encodes CDR1 SGHNT and CDR2 YYREEE (reference sequence). V shed 4 bases, J shed 9 bases, and the junction held 6 bases outside the gene matches. The CDR3 coding sequence is TGTGCCAGCAGCCCCGGGACTAGCGGCTCTGAGCAGTTCTTC. Translating it yields CASSPGTSGSEQFF.

The V gene is TRBV4-1, the J gene TRBJ2-7; the match to TRBD2 covers 7 bases. Germline CDR1 and CDR2: MGHRA and YSYEKL. Trimming removed 3 bases from V and 0 bases from J; junction bases left unmatched: 5. The CDR3 consists of 15 residues. CDR3 nucleotide sequence: TGCGCCAGCAGCCAGACCCCTAGCGGCTCCTACGAGCAGTACGTC. It encodes CASSQTPSGSYEQYV.

This clone was observed once. The V call is TRBV5-6, the J call TRBJ1-2, with unresolved D. Per germline, CDR1 SGHDT and CDR2 YYEEEE. The CDR3 runs to 13 residues. The V end lost 1 base, the J end lost 5 bases, and 9 bases lay between the germline ends. The CDR3 spells CASSLLRPYGYTF. In nucleotides, the CDR3 is TGTGCCAGCAGCTTGTTGCGACCATATGGCTACACCTTC.

The CDR3 protein is CASTIQGNTEAFF. The CDR3 nucleotides read TGTGCCAGCACGATCCAAGGGAACACTGAAGCTTTCTTT. The chain links TRBV6-5 to TRBJ1-1; unclear D gene. Trimming shortened V by 7 bases and J by 1 base, and 10 bases separated the two germline ends. In germline, CDR1 is MNHEY, CDR2 SVGAGI. The CDR3 is 13 residues long.